This is a list of T cell receptor beta chains from one sample in a study of cytomegalovirus exposure and HLA in healthy donors. Sequencing was performed with immunoSEQ multiplex PCR; in TCRdb, only in-frame clones are kept and a portion is missing. The sample includes tens of thousands of clones, about 88% of them seen just once. Sequenced: PBMCs. The receptors shown here come from a woman in her twenties or thirties in good health and CMV-seronegative. CDR3s include the opening cysteine and the closing phenylalanine or tryptophan. The D gene is left open where the match is weak. Where a row states a size, it is once, few, many or the class of an expanded clone; other rows omit it.

V: TRBV6-1; J: TRBJ2-1; size: -; D: -; CDR3: CASSDPGVNEQFF; DNA: TGTGCCAGCAGCGATCCCGGGGTCAATGAGCAGTTCTTC
V: TRBV9; J: TRBJ1-1; size: -; D: TRBD1; CDR3: CASSVETGANTEAFF; DNA: TGTGCCAGCAGCGTAGAGACAGGGGCAAACACTGAAGCTTTCTTT
V: TRBV15; J: TRBJ2-2; size: -; D: TRBD2; CDR3: CATSRDLSGMGELFF; DNA: TGTGCCACCAGCAGAGATCTAAGCGGGATGGGGGAGCTGTTTTTT
V: TRBV23-1; J: TRBJ2-4; size: few; D: -; CDR3: CASSQWGDIQYF; DNA: TGCGCCAGCAGTCAATGGGGGGACATTCAGTACTTC
V: TRBV5-4; J: TRBJ1-3; size: once; D: TRBD1; CDR3: CASSKGQGFTIYF; DNA: TGTGCCAGCAGCAAGGGACAGGGATTCACCATATATTTT
V: TRBV29-1; J: TRBJ1-1; size: -; D: -; CDR3: CSVDGKGGVNTEAFF; DNA: TGCAGCGTTGATGGGAAAGGGGGGGTGAACACTGAAGCTTTCTTT
V: TRBV5-1; J: TRBJ2-1; size: -; D: TRBD2; CDR3: CASRRSGSMNEQFF; DNA: TGCGCCAGCAGACGTAGCGGGAGTATGAATGAGCAGTTCTTC
V: TRBV19; J: TRBJ1-5; size: -; D: -; CDR3: CASSTDSAGSQPQHF; DNA: TGTGCCAGTAGTACGGACAGCGCAGGGAGTCAGCCCCAGCATTTT
V: TRBV7-2; J: TRBJ1-1; size: -; D: -; CDR3: CASSLGSEAFF; DNA: TGTGCCAGCAGCTTAGGCAGTGAAGCTTTCTTT
V: TRBV7-2; J: TRBJ1-1; size: -; D: TRBD1; CDR3: CASRPRQGIAEAFF; DNA: TGTGCCAGCAGACCAAGACAGGGTATCGCTGAAGCTTTCTTT
V: TRBV6-1; J: TRBJ2-7; size: few; D: TRBD1; CDR3: CASTEDRDYEQYF; DNA: TGTGCCAGCACCGAGGACAGGGACTACGAGCAGTACTTC
V: TRBV5-5; J: TRBJ2-5; size: -; D: TRBD1; CDR3: CASRDREVSETQYF; DNA: TGTGCCAGCAGGGACAGGGAGGTGTCGGAGACCCAGTACTTC
V: TRBV18; J: TRBJ1-4; size: -; D: -; CDR3: CASSPPGLGGEKLFF; DNA: TGTGCCAGCTCCCCCCCTGGACTTGGGGGCGAAAAACTGTTTTTT
V: TRBV7-3; J: TRBJ2-2; size: -; D: TRBD1; CDR3: CASSETRDRGITGELFF; DNA: TGTGCCAGCAGCGAAACCCGGGACAGGGGAATCACCGGGGAGCTGTTTTTT
V: TRBV29-1; J: TRBJ2-2; size: -; D: -; CDR3: CSVEGGQGENTGELFF; DNA: TGCAGCGTTGAAGGGGGGCAGGGAGAGAACACCGGGGAGCTGTTTTTT
V: TRBV9; J: TRBJ1-1; size: -; D: -; CDR3: CASSRNAGRSEAFF; DNA: TGTGCCAGCAGCCGCAACGCGGGGAGGTCTGAAGCTTTCTTT
V: TRBV27; J: TRBJ2-2; size: -; D: TRBD2; CDR3: CATRPGGIGELFF; DNA: TGTGCCACCCGACCGGGGGGTATCGGGGAGCTGTTTTTT
V: TRBV18; J: TRBJ1-4; size: once; D: -; CDR3: CASSLSREGGEKLFF; DNA: TGTGCCAGCTCACTTTCCAGGGAAGGCGGTGAAAAACTGTTTTTT
V: TRBV28; J: TRBJ1-4; size: -; D: TRBD1; CDR3: CASNYLRTGGREKLFF; DNA: TGTGCCAGCAATTACCTTAGGACAGGGGGCAGGGAAAAACTGTTTTTT